This is a list of T cell receptor beta chains from one sample in a study of T cell responses to AZD1222 COVID-19 vaccine. Produced via immunoSEQ multiplex PCR; TCRdb's table is partial and in-frame only. Of some 250,000 clones listed, almost 95% are singletons. Sequencing was performed on peripheral blood, taken 28 days after the second AZD1222 dose. These receptors were obtained from an adult who received the AZD1222 COVID-19 vaccine. Both conserved end residues are part of each CDR3. D genes are given only for firm matches. The size field is filled for only some rows; it gives once, few, many or a size class.

D gene,clone size,J gene,V gene,CDR3 protein,CDR3 DNA
NA,NA,TRBJ2-5,TRBV12-3/TRBV12-4,CASSPGSAQYF,TGTGCCAGCAGTCCTGGCTCGGCCCAGTACTTC
TRBD2,NA,TRBJ2-3,TRBV5-1,CASSKTLAGVDTQYF,TGCGCCAGCAGCAAGACCCTAGCGGGAGTAGATACGCAGTATTTT
TRBD1,NA,TRBJ1-3,TRBV28,CASTGQGPDTIYF,TGTGCCAGCACCGGACAGGGGCCGGACACCATATATTTT
NA,NA,TRBJ1-1,TRBV3-1/TRBV3-2,CASSPGYRTEAFF,TGTGCCAGCAGTCCAGGGTATCGGACTGAAGCTTTCTTT
NA,NA,TRBJ1-2,TRBV2,CASSDQGLGYTF,TGTGCCAGCAGTGACCAGGGATTGGGCTACACCTTC
NA,NA,TRBJ1-6,TRBV7-3,CASSLRGADSPLHF,TGTGCCAGCAGCTTAAGGGGGGCAGATTCACCCCTCCACTTT
TRBD1,NA,TRBJ1-2,TRBV2,CASSRTGGGGYTF,TGTGCCAGCAGCCGGACAGGAGGAGGGGGCTACACCTTC
TRBD2,NA,TRBJ2-1,TRBV5-4,CASTYRGGPGFFNEQFF,TGTGCCAGCACCTACCGCGGGGGGCCTGGCTTCTTCAATGAGCAGTTCTTC
NA,NA,TRBJ2-3,TRBV2,CASSAGRSTDTQYF,TGTGCCAGCAGTGCGGGCAGGAGCACAGATACGCAGTATTTT
TRBD2,NA,TRBJ2-7,TRBV28,CATGLAGPYEQYF,TGTGCCACCGGACTAGCGGGCCCCTACGAGCAGTACTTC
NA,NA,TRBJ2-6,TRBV28,CASSAQWTASSGANVLTF,TGTGCCAGCAGTGCCCAATGGACGGCCAGCTCTGGGGCCAACGTCCTGACTTTC
TRBD2,NA,TRBJ2-1,TRBV13,CASSLSGIRSYNEQFF,TGTGCCAGCAGCTTGAGCGGGATCAGGTCCTACAATGAGCAGTTCTTC
TRBD1,NA,TRBJ1-1,TRBV11-2,CASSGPTGGLTEAFF,TGTGCCAGCAGCGGCCCGACAGGGGGTCTAACTGAAGCTTTCTTT
TRBD1,NA,TRBJ2-7,TRBV29-1,CSVGQRGLLEQYF,TGCAGCGTCGGACAGAGGGGGCTACTCGAGCAGTACTTC
NA,NA,TRBJ1-5,TRBV28,CASSLPLGDQPQHF,TGTGCCAGCAGTTTGCCCTTGGGGGATCAGCCCCAGCATTTT
NA,NA,TRBJ2-7,TRBV2,CASMGGSSYEQYF,TGTGCCAGCATGGGGGGCAGCTCCTACGAGCAGTACTTC
NA,NA,TRBJ1-1,TRBV9,CASSAHQGTNTEAFF,TGTGCCAGCAGCGCACACCAGGGGACGAACACTGAAGCTTTCTTT
NA,NA,TRBJ2-2,TRBV3-1/TRBV3-2,CASSQGIGELFF,TGTGCCAGCAGCCAGGGGATCGGGGAGCTGTTTTTT
TRBD1,NA,TRBJ2-3,TRBV18,CASSGTGVTDTQYF,TGTGCCAGCTCCGGGACAGGGGTAACAGATACGCAGTATTTT
NA,NA,TRBJ1-1,TRBV7-8,CASSLDGMGALNTEAFF,TGTGCCAGCAGCTTAGATGGGATGGGGGCCCTTAACACTGAAGCTTTCTTT
NA,once,TRBJ1-2,TRBV5-1,CASSSSTSYGYTF,TGCGCCAGCAGCTCTAGCACGAGCTATGGCTACACCTTC
NA,NA,TRBJ1-2,TRBV7-2,CASSSYRLLGEDTF,TGTGCCAGCAGCTCATACAGGCTACTAGGAGAGGACACCTTC
NA,NA,TRBJ2-7,TRBV19,CASSIPECYEQYF,TGTGCCAGTAGTATCCCTGAGTGCTACGAGCAGTACTTC
NA,NA,TRBJ2-1,TRBV10-3,CAIRRTEILGNEQFF,TGTGCCATCAGACGGACAGAGATCCTGGGTAATGAGCAGTTCTTC
NA,once,TRBJ1-5,TRBV4-2,CASSPSRGDQPQHF,TGTGCCAGCAGCCCCAGTCGAGGAGATCAGCCCCAGCATTTT
NA,NA,TRBJ2-3,TRBV9,CASSVEVGVADTQYF,TGTGCCAGCAGCGTAGAGGTAGGGGTCGCAGATACGCAGTATTTT
NA,NA,TRBJ1-5,TRBV7-2,CASSPQGAGQPQHF,TGTGCCAGCAGCCCACAGGGAGCGGGTCAGCCCCAGCATTTT
NA,NA,TRBJ2-7,TRBV11-2,CASSFDYLYEQYF,TGTGCCAGCAGCTTCGACTATTTGTACGAGCAGTACTTC